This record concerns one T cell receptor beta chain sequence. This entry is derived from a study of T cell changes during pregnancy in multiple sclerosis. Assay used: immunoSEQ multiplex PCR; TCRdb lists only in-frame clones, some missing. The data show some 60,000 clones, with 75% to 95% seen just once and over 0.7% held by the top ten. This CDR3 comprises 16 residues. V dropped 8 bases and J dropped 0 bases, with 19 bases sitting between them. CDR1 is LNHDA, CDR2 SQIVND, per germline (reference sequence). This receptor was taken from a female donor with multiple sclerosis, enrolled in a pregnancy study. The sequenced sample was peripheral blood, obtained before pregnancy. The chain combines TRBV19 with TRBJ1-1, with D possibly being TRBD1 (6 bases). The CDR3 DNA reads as TGTGCCAGTTGCGGGGGGCTTCCTCTCATGAACACTGAAGCTTTCTTT. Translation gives CASCGGLPLMNTEAFF.